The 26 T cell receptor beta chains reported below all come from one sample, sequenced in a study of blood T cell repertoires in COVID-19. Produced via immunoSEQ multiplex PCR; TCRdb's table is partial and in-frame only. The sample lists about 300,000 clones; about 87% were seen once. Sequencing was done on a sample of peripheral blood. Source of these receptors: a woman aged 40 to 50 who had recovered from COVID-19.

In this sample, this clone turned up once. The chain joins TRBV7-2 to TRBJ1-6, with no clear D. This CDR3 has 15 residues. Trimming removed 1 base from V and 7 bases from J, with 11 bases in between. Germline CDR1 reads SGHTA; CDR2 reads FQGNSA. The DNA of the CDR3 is TGTGCCAGCAGCTTAGGGCAGGTCCAAAATTCACCCCTCCACTTT. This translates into CASSLGQVQNSPLHF.

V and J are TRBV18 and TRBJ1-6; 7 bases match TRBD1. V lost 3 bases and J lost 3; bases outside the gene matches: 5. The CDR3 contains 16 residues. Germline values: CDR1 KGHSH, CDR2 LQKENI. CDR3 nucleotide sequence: TGTGCCAGCTCACCGGAGGGGGCGGGCTATAATTCACCCCTCCACTTT. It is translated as CASSPEGAGYNSPLHF.

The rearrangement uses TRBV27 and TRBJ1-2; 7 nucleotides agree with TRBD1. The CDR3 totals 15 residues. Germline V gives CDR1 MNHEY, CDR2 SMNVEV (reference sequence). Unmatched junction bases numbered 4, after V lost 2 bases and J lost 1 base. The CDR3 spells CASSLRQGYNYGYTF. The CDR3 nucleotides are TGTGCCAGCAGTTTAAGACAGGGTTATAACTATGGCTACACCTTC.

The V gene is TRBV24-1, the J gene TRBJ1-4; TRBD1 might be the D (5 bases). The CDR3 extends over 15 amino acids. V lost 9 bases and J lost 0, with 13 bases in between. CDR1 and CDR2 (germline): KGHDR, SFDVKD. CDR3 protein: CATGMTAATNEKLFF. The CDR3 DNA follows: TGTGCCACCGGAATGACAGCCGCAACTAATGAAAAACTGTTTTTT.

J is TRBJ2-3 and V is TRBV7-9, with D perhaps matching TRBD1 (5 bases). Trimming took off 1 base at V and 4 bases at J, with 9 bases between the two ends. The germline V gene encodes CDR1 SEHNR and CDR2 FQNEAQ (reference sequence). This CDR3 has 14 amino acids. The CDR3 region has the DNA TGTGCCAGCAGCTTAGGACAGCTACCAGATACGCAGTATTTT. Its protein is CASSLGQLPDTQYF.

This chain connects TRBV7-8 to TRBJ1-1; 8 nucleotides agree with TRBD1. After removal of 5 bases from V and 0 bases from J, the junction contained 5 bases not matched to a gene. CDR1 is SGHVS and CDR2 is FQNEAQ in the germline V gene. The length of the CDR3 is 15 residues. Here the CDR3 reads CASSTRQGMNTEAFF. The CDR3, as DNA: TGTGCCAGCAGCACCCGACAGGGGATGAACACTGAAGCTTTCTTT.

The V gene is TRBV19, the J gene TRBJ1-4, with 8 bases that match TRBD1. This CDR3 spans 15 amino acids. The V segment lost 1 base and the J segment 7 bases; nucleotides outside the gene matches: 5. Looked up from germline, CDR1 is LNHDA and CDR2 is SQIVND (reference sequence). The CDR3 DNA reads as TGTGCCAGTAGTATAGCCGGGGACAGGCGTGAAAAACTGTTTTTT. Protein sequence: CASSIAGDRREKLFF.

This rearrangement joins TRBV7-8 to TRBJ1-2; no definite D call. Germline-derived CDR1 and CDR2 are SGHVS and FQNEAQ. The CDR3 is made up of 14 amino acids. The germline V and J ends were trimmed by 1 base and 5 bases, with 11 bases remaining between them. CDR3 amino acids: CASSLGASLYGYTF. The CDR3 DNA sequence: TGTGCCAGCAGCTTAGGGGCCTCTCTTTATGGCTACACCTTC.

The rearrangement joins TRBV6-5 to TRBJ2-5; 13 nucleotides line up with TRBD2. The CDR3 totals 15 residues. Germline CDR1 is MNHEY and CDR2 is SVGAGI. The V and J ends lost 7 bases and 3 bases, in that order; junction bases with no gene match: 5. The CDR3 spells CASKWGTSGEETQYF. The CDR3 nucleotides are TGTGCCAGCAAATGGGGGACTAGCGGGGAAGAGACCCAGTACTTC.

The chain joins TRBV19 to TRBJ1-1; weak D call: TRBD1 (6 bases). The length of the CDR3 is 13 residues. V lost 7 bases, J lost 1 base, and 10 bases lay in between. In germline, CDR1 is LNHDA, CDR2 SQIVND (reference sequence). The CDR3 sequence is CASTLGGNTEAFF. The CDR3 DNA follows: TGTGCCAGTACCCTAGGGGGGAACACTGAAGCTTTCTTT.

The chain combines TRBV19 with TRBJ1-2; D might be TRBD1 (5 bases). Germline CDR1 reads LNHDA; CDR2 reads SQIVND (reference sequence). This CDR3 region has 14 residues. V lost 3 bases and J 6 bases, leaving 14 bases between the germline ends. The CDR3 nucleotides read TGTGCCAGTAGTATGGATCCAGGGAGGGATGGCTACACCTTC. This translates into CASSMDPGRDGYTF.

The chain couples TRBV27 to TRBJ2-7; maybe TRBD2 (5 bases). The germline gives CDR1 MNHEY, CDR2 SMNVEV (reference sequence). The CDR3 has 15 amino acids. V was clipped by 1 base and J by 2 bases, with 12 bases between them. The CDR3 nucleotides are TGTGCCAGCAGTTTATTGAGGGATGAAACCTACGAGCAGTACTTC. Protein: CASSLLRDETYEQYF.

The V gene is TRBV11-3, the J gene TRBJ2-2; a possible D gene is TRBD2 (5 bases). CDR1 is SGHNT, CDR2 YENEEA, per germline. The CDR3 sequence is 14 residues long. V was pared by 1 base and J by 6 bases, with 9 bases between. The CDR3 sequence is CASSLGGPSGELFF. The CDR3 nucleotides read TGTGCCAGCAGCTTAGGAGGGCCCTCCGGGGAGCTGTTTTTT. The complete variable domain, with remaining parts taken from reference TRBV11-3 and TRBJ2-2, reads EAGVVQSPRYKIIEKKQPVAFWCNPISGHNTLYWYLQNLGQGPELLIRYENEEAVDDSQLPKDRFSAERLKGVDSTLKIQPAELGDSAVYLCASSLGGPSGELFFGEGSRLTVL.

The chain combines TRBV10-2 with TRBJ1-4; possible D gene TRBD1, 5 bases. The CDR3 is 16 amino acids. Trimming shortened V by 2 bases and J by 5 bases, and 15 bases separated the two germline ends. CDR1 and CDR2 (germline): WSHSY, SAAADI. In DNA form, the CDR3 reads TGCGCCAGCAGTGAGGCAGGGTTTGTGTCGAATGAAAAACTGTTTTTT. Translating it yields CASSEAGFVSNEKLFF.

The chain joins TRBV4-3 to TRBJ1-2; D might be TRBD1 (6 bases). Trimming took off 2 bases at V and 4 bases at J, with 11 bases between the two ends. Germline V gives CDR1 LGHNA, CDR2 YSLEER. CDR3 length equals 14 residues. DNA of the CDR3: TGCGCCAGCAGCCAAATCCGGGACACCTATGGCTACACCTTC. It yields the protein CASSQIRDTYGYTF.

The CDR3 region has the DNA TGTGCCAGCAGCGCCCGATGGGGAGGCAATCAGCCCCAGCATTTT. Amino acids: CASSARWGGNQPQHF. The chain combines TRBV7-2 with TRBJ1-5; D is undetermined. This CDR3 spans 15 amino acids. Germline V gene sequence: CDR1 SGHTA, CDR2 FQGNSA. V lost 5 bases and J lost 2, with 13 bases in between.

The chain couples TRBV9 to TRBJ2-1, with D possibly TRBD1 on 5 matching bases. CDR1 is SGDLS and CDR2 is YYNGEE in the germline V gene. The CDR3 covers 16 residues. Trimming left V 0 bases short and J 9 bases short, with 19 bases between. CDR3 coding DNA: TGTGCCAGCAGCGTAGCGGTCTCGTTGGCTACAGGTGAGCAGTTCTTC. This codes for CASSVAVSLATGEQFF.

The CDR3 spells CASSLRGPYSNQPQHF. CDR3 coding DNA: TGTGCCAGCAGTTTAAGGGGTCCATATAGCAATCAGCCCCAGCATTTT. The chain combines TRBV27 with TRBJ1-5, with D possibly being TRBD1 (5 bases). Germline V gene lookup returns CDR1 MNHEY and CDR2 SMNVEV (reference sequence). The CDR3 sequence is 16 residues long. The V and J ends lost 2 bases and 0 bases respectively, with 11 bases between them.

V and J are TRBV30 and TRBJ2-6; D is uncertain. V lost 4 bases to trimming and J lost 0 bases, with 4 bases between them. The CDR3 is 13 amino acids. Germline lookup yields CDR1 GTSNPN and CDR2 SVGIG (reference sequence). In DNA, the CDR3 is TGTGCCTGGACCCTCTCTGGGGCCAACGTCCTGACTTTC. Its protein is CAWTLSGANVLTF.

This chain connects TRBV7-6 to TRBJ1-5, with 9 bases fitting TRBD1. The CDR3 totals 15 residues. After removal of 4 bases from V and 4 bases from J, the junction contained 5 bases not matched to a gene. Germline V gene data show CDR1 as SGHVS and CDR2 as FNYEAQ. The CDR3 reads CASSSQTGGNQPQHF. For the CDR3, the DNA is TGTGCCAGCAGCTCCCAGACAGGGGGGAATCAGCCCCAGCATTTT.

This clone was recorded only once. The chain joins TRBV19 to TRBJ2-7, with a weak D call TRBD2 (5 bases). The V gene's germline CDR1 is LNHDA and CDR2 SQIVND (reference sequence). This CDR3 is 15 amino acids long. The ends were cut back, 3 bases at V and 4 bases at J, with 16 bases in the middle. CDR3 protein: CASSIGKGLRYEQYF. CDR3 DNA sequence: TGTGCCAGTAGTATCGGGAAGGGCCTTAGGTACGAGCAGTACTTC.

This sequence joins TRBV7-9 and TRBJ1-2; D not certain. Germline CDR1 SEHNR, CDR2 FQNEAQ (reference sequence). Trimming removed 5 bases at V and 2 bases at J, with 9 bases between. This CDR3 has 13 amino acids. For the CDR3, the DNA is TGTGCCAGCAGCGTCGGGGAAAACTATGGCTACACCTTC. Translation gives CASSVGENYGYTF.

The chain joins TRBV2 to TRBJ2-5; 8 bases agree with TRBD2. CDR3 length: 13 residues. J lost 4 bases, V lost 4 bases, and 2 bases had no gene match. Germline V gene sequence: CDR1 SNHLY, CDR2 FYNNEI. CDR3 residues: CASSGLAGETQYF. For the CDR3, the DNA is TGTGCCAGCAGTGGGCTAGCGGGAGAGACCCAGTACTTC.

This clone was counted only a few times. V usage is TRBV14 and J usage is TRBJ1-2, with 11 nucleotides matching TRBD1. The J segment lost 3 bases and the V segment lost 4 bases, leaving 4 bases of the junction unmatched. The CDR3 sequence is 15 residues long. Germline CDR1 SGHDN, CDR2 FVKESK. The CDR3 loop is CASSPGQGAHYGYTF. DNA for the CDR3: TGTGCCAGCAGCCCTGGACAGGGGGCCCACTATGGCTACACCTTC. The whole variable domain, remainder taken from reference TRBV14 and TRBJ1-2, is EAGVTQFPSHSVIEKGQTVTLRCDPISGHDNLYWYRRVMGKEIKFLLHFVKESKQDESGMPNNRFLAERTGGTYSTLKVQPAELEDSGVYFCASSPGQGAHYGYTFGSGTRLTVV.

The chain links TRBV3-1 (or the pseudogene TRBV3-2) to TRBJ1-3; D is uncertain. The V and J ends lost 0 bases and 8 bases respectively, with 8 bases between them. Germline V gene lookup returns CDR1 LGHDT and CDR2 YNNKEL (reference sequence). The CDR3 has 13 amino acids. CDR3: CASSQDIADTIYF. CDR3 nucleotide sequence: TGTGCCAGCAGCCAAGATATTGCGGACACCATATATTTT.

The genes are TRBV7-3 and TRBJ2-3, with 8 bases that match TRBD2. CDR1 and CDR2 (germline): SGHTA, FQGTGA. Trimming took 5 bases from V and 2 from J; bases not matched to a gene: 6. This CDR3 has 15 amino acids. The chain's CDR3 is CASSPRGGLTDTQYF. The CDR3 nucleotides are TGTGCCAGCAGCCCCCGCGGGGGGCTCACAGATACGCAGTATTTT. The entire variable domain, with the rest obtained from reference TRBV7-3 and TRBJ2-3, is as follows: GAGVSQTPSNKVTEKGKYVELRCDPISGHTALYWYRQSLGQGPEFLIYFQGTGAADDSGLPNDRFFAVRPEGSVSTLKIQRTERGDSAVYLCASSPRGGLTDTQYFGPGTRLTVL.